This record covers a single T cell receptor beta chain. The data are from a study of shared T cell receptors in the human thymus. The junction had 6 bases not matched to a gene; V was cut back by 5 bases and J by 11 bases. CDR3 length equals 11 residues. The V gene's germline CDR1 is DFQATT and CDR2 SNEGSKA (reference sequence). Sequencing was performed with immunoSEQ multiplex PCR; in TCRdb, only in-frame clones are kept and a portion is missing. There are roughly 700,000 clones in the sample; roughly 90% occur only once, and 0.01% lies in the top ten. These same records also appear under a second study, on human thymus T cells. Per that paper: Donation was from healthy Finnish infants who were having corrective surgery that addressed congenital heart defects. Thymus was obtained from resections taken during corrective heart surgery. Blood and thymic repertoires both appeared biased in V and J gene usage.

Input material: thymocytes. The sequence was collected from a boy younger than two with a congenital heart defect. The rearrangement links TRBV20-1 to TRBJ2-1; 7 bases line up with TRBD2. CDR3 sequence: CSAPAGGKQFF. The CDR3 DNA follows: TGCAGTGCTCCCGCCGGGGGGAAGCAGTTCTTC.